This TCR beta chain was sequenced for a study of Ad26.COV2.S vaccination and SARS-CoV-2 variants. CDR1 and CDR2 (germline): MNHEY, SVGAGI. The CDR3 loop spans 15 amino acids. Unmatched junction bases numbered 12, after V lost 8 bases and J lost 3 bases. Assay used: immunoSEQ multiplex PCR; TCRdb lists only in-frame clones, some missing. The sample consists of 350,000 to 450,000 clones, about 88% of them appearing once. Concerning this clone: Its antigen is not known.

Treatment in this sample: roughly 20 received Ad26.COV2.S at low or high dose, single or two shots; roughly five received placebo; per-sample allocation not given. Day 63 following the first vaccine or placebo injection was when the samples were taken. Study results and caveats: An underestimation of total T cell responses may have resulted from the TCR breadth and depth analyses.

This chain links TRBV6-5 with TRBJ1-2, with 7 bases that match TRBD1. This specimen was peripheral blood, taken in a trial of Ad26.COV2.S vaccine versus placebo. The TCR sequence derives from a person aged 18-65 years who received the Ad26.COV2.S COVID-19 vaccine or a placebo. The CDR3 nucleotides are TGTGCCAGCCGTTCAGGGGGACGGGCCGACTATGGCTACACCTTC. It codes for CASRSGGRADYGYTF.